The 30 T cell receptor beta chains reported below all come from one sample, sequenced in a study of T cell repertoires in cytomegalovirus infection. Each CDR3 protein gets one entry after TCRdb re-called the reads with MiXCR. Here the sample spans hundreds of thousands of distinct CDR3 sequences, around a third being singletons. Their target antigens are unknown. Material: cultured CD8+ T cells from PBMCs, obtained from culture after CMV antigen stimulation. The origin of the receptors is a human donor in good health (CMV status not recorded). Some clones in this sample may be carry-over from other donors' samples.

This clonotype appeared many times. The chain recombines TRBV7-6 with TRBJ2-1, with 9 bases fitting TRBD2. The CDR3 runs to 14 residues. With V trimmed by 3 bases and J by 6 bases, 3 bases remained unmatched. Germline CDR1 is SGHVS and CDR2 is FNYEAQ. CDR3 sequence reads: CASSFRRGGNEQFF. The DNA for the CDR3 is TGTGCCAGCAGCTTCAGGCGGGGGGGCAATGAGCAGTTCTTC.

The V call is TRBV27, the J call TRBJ1-5; 7 bases match TRBD1. J lost 2 bases, V lost 6 bases, and 4 bases had no gene match. From germline, CDR1 is MNHEY and CDR2 SMNVEV (reference sequence). The CDR3 has 14 amino acids. The CDR3 loop reads CASRPQGGNQPQHF. The CDR3 DNA reads TGTGCCAGCAGACCCCAGGGGGGCAATCAGCCCCAGCATTTT.

V and J are TRBV4-1 and TRBJ1-1, with D uncertain. Trimming took 4 bases from V and 0 from J, leaving 12 bases between them. Germline lookup yields CDR1 MGHRA and CDR2 YSYEKL. This CDR3 has 15 amino acids. Here the CDR3 DNA reads TGCGCCAGCAGCCTCTTTGGGGAAGTGAACACTGAAGCTTTCTTT. Its protein product is CASSLFGEVNTEAFF.

The chain carries TRBV4-1 and TRBJ2-7; 8 bases align to TRBD1. Trimming removed 4 bases from V and 3 bases from J; junction bases left unmatched: 5. The CDR3 has 14 residues. The germline gives CDR1 MGHRA, CDR2 YSYEKL. The CDR3 is CASSPDRESYEQYV. As DNA, the CDR3 is TGCGCCAGCAGCCCGGACAGGGAAAGCTACGAGCAGTACGTC.

The rearrangement joins TRBV13 to TRBJ2-7; a weak D match, TRBD1 (5 bases). With 4 bases removed from V and 1 base from J, the gap between germline ends came to 14 bases. Germline assignment: CDR1 PRHDT and CDR2 FYEKMQ (reference sequence). The CDR3 runs 15 residues. In DNA, the CDR3 is TGTGCCAGCAGCTCCCAGACAGAATTATCCTACGAGCAGTACTTC. Protein: CASSSQTELSYEQYF. The full variable domain, with the rest looked up from reference TRBV13 and TRBJ2-7, is AAGVIQSPRHLIKEKRETATLKCYPIPRHDTVYWYQQGPGQDPQFLISFYEKMQSDKGSIPDRFSAQQFSDYHSELNMSSLELGDSALYFCASSSQTELSYEQYFGPGTRLTVT.

As regards this clonotype: It may be a read error: a sequence one base away is much more abundant. The V gene is TRBV7-2, the J gene TRBJ1-1; D remains ambiguous. Germline V lookup: CDR1 SGHTA, CDR2 FQGNSA. The CDR3 covers 13 residues. The CDR3 coding sequence is TGTGTCAGCAGCTTCCCAGGAGACACTGAAGCTTTCTTT. Its translation: CVSSFPGDTEAFF.

This clonotype was observed at least ten times. The V gene is TRBV7-9, the J gene TRBJ2-5; D remains unclear. The CDR3 runs to 13 residues. With 5 bases removed from V and 4 bases from J, the gap between germline ends came to 11 bases. Germline V gives CDR1 SEHNR, CDR2 FQNEAQ (reference sequence). In DNA form, the CDR3 reads TGTGCCAGCAGCCCCCCCACGGGAGAGACCCAGTACTTC. The encoded protein is CASSPPTGETQYF.

Many counts were recorded for this clonotype. Here the CDR3 reads CASSSVGGPKNIQYF. For the CDR3, the DNA is TGTGCCAGCAGCTCAGTAGGGGGACCCAAAAACATTCAGTACTTC. J is TRBJ2-4 and V is TRBV7-2, with D perhaps TRBD1 (6 bases). This CDR3 comprises 15 residues. Germline V CDR1 and CDR2: SGHTA, FQGNSA. V was cut by 4 bases and J by 2 bases, with 12 bases left in between.

The chain recombines TRBV7-8 with TRBJ2-1; TRBD2 aligns across 8 bases. Germline CDR1 is SGHVS and CDR2 is FQNEAQ. The CDR3 extends over 16 amino acids. The junction had 8 bases not matched to a gene; V was cut back by 3 bases and J by 4 bases. The CDR3: CASSLVRAGVYNEQFF. DNA for the CDR3: TGTGCCAGCAGCTTGGTGCGAGCGGGGGTTTACAATGAGCAGTTCTTC.

This clonotype showed up just a few times. The chain recombines TRBV4-1 with TRBJ1-4; D perhaps matches TRBD1 (5 bases). CDR3 length equals 14 residues. The germline V gene encodes CDR1 MGHRA and CDR2 YSYEKL. V shed 3 bases and J shed 7 bases, with 12 bases lying between them. The CDR3 sequence is CASSHGGVGEKLFF. CDR3 DNA sequence: TGCGCCAGCAGCCATGGAGGGGTGGGTGAAAAACTGTTTTTT.

This clonotype was observed a few times. V and J are TRBV6-2 or TRBV6-3 and TRBJ1-1; D possibly corresponds to TRBD1 (6 bases). Trimming took off 7 bases at V and 0 bases at J, with 18 bases between the two ends. Germline CDR1 reads MNHEY; CDR2 reads SVGEGT. There are 16 residues in the CDR3. The CDR3 DNA follows: TGTGCCAGCACTCTTCTTTCTGCAGGGGTGAACACTGAAGCTTTCTTT. It yields the protein CASTLLSAGVNTEAFF.

This clonotype showed up just a few times. J is TRBJ2-1 and V is TRBV19, with D possibly TRBD2 on 6 matching bases. Germline loops: CDR1 LNHDA, CDR2 SQIVND (reference sequence). The CDR3 totals 14 residues. With 9 bases removed from V and 0 bases from J, the gap between germline ends came to 12 bases. The CDR3 region has the DNA TGTGCCAGCTCCCGGGGGAACTCCTACAATGAGCAGTTCTTC. Translation: CASSRGNSYNEQFF.

This clonotype was found a few times. CDR3 sequence reads: CASSQGVIAGGRFNEQFF. DNA for the CDR3: TGCGCCAGCAGCCAAGGGGTTATCGCGGGGGGGCGTTTCAATGAGCAGTTCTTC. V gene TRBV4-3 combines with J gene TRBJ2-1; 9 positions match TRBD2. Germline V gene data show CDR1 as LGHNA and CDR2 as YSLEER. The CDR3 contains 18 residues. V trimming: 1 base; J trimming: 6 bases; junction bases outside the gene matches: 13.

The sample holds a few counts of this clonotype. The rearrangement uses TRBV7-6 and TRBJ2-1; no clear D. The CDR3 is 16 residues long. Trimming left V 1 base short and J 8 bases short, with 18 bases between. CDR1 and CDR2 (germline): SGHVS, FNYEAQ. This chain's CDR3 is CASSLESLWVRDEQFF. CDR3 coding DNA: TGTGCCAGCAGCTTAGAATCTTTGTGGGTAAGGGATGAGCAGTTCTTC.

The chain joins TRBV7-9 to TRBJ2-5; possibly TRBD2 for D (7 bases). The ends were cut back, 5 bases at V and 2 bases at J, with 18 bases in the middle. Germline assignment: CDR1 SEHNR and CDR2 FQNEAQ (reference sequence). The CDR3 has 16 amino acids. The CDR3 spells CASSDWGGGHQETQYF. Here the CDR3 DNA reads TGTGCCAGCAGCGATTGGGGGGGGGGCCATCAAGAGACCCAGTACTTC.

The chain employs TRBV27 and TRBJ1-4, with TRBD1 identical over 8 bases. Germline V lookup: CDR1 MNHEY, CDR2 SMNVEV (reference sequence). There are 14 residues in the CDR3. V shed 7 bases and J 7 bases; nucleotides not matched to a gene: 8. The CDR3 bases are TGTGCCAGCAAAACCGGGACAGGAGGTGAAAAACTGTTTTTT. Protein product: CASKTGTGGEKLFF.

The table lists this clonotype with many counts. The rearrangement links TRBV4-1 to TRBJ2-5; 7 bases line up with TRBD2. Per the germline V gene, CDR1 is MGHRA and CDR2 is YSYEKL. CDR3 length: 15 residues. V was pared by 2 bases and J by 5 bases, with 8 bases of the junction left unmatched. The CDR3 region is CASSQQRLAKETQYF. CDR3 sequence (DNA): TGCGCCAGCAGCCAACAACGACTAGCTAAGGAGACCCAGTACTTC.

This clonotype has at least ten counts. This chain links TRBV7-2 with TRBJ1-1, with TRBD1 matching over 10 bases. The germline gives CDR1 SGHTA, CDR2 FQGNSA. Trimming cost V 4 bases and J 0 bases; bases outside gene matches: 8. The CDR3 is made up of 17 amino acids. CDR3 nucleotides: TGTGCCAGCAGCTCTCGAGTGGGACAGGGGATGAACACTGAAGCTTTCTTT. Its protein is CASSSRVGQGMNTEAFF.

The J gene is TRBJ2-3, the V gene TRBV6-2 or TRBV6-3; TRBD2 aligns across 8 bases. This CDR3 has 17 amino acids. V lost 7 bases and J lost 4; bases outside the gene matches: 16. The germline gives CDR1 MNHEY, CDR2 SVGEGT. The CDR3 is CASTWTSLIKGADTQYF. The CDR3 nucleotides read TGTGCCAGCACTTGGACTAGCCTTATTAAGGGGGCAGATACGCAGTATTTT.

In its sample, this clonotype was seen many times. CDR3 nucleotides: TGCAGTGCTAGACATAGCGGGGGAACCTACGAGCAGTACTTC. It is translated as CSARHSGGTYEQYF. This chain joins TRBV20-1 and TRBJ2-7, with TRBD2 matching over 9 bases. Unmatched junction bases numbered 4, after V lost 2 bases and J lost 2 bases. The germline V gene has CDR1 DFQATT and CDR2 SNEGSKA (reference sequence). The CDR3 covers 14 residues.

In the case of this clonotype: It may be a read error: a sequence one base away is much more abundant. The J gene is TRBJ1-2, the V gene TRBV7-2; a possible D gene is TRBD1 (5 bases). Germline lookup yields CDR1 SGHTA and CDR2 FQGNSA. This CDR3 spans 12 amino acids. As DNA, the CDR3 is TGTGTCAGCAGCCCACAGGCTCATGGCTACACCTTC. Protein sequence: CVSSPQAHGYTF.

This chain links TRBV6-4 with TRBJ2-3; D uncertain. V lost 3 bases to trimming and J lost 0 bases, with 10 bases between them. The CDR3 has 15 residues. The germline V gene encodes CDR1 MRHNA and CDR2 SNTAGT. The DNA of the CDR3 is TGTGCCAGCAGTGAATCCCGAATTAGCACAGATACGCAGTATTTT. It is translated as CASSESRISTDTQYF.

The chain has TRBV27 and TRBJ1-1; D may be TRBD1 (5 bases). V was trimmed by 5 bases and J by 2 bases, leaving 15 bases between them. This CDR3 spans 15 amino acids. CDR1 and CDR2 (germline): MNHEY, SMNVEV (reference sequence). CDR3 region: CASSPYEGLNTEAFF. CDR3 in DNA: TGTGCCAGCAGTCCTTACGAGGGGTTAAACACTGAAGCTTTCTTT.

This clonotype was seen more than once but under ten times. The chain recombines TRBV10-3 with TRBJ2-1; TRBD2 is a possible D gene (7 bases). The germline V gene encodes CDR1 ENHRY and CDR2 SYGVKD. CDR3 length: 13 residues. The V end lost 8 bases, the J end lost 5 bases, and 13 bases lay between the germline ends. The CDR3 DNA reads as TGTGCCATCCGTGGGGGGGCGGACAATGAGCAGTTCTTC. Translated: CAIRGGADNEQFF.

A single count supports this clonotype. The V call is TRBV19, the J call TRBJ1-1, with unresolved D. This CDR3 region has 15 residues. In germline, CDR1 is LNHDA, CDR2 SQIVND (reference sequence). V lost 7 bases and J lost 0, with 15 bases in between. The CDR3, as DNA: TGTGCCAGTAAGATGGAGGCCCTCTTGAACACTGAAGCTTTCTTT. Translated: CASKMEALLNTEAFF. Drawing the rest from reference TRBV19 and TRBJ1-1, the complete variable domain is DGGITQSPKYLFRKEGQNVTLSCEQNLNHDAMYWYRQDPGQGLRLIYYSQIVNDFQKGDIAEGYSVSREKKESFPLTVTSAQKNPTAFYLCASKMEALLNTEAFFGQGTRLTVV.

The DNA of the CDR3 is TGTGCCAGCAGTTACAGAGGACTAGTGGGGGGGCTAAGCACAGATACGCAGTATTTT. This gives the protein CASSYRGLVGGLSTDTQYF. The chain joins TRBV6-5 to TRBJ2-3, with a weak D call TRBD2 (7 bases). The germline V and J ends were trimmed by 2 bases and 0 bases, with 21 bases remaining between them. This CDR3 has 19 amino acids. Germline-derived CDR1 and CDR2 are MNHEY and SVGAGI.

The chain employs TRBV4-1 and TRBJ2-2, with D possibly matching TRBD1 (5 bases). V was shortened by 3 bases and J by 1 base, with 15 bases between the two germline ends. Germline assignment: CDR1 MGHRA and CDR2 YSYEKL. The CDR3 totals 17 residues. CDR3 coding DNA: TGCGCCAGCAGCCATTCACCCAGGGTTTTGAACACCGGGGAGCTGTTTTTT. The encoded protein is CASSHSPRVLNTGELFF.

There are a few counts of this clonotype. This rearrangement joins TRBV29-1 to TRBJ2-1, with 9 positions matching TRBD1. Germline CDR1 SQVTM, CDR2 ANQGSEA. The junction had 12 bases not matched to a gene; V was cut back by 6 bases and J by 6 bases. The CDR3 has 15 amino acids. The CDR3 sequence is CSVPSPGQGGNEQFF. DNA for the CDR3: TGCAGCGTGCCCAGCCCGGGACAGGGCGGCAATGAGCAGTTCTTC.

This chain uses TRBV6-1 with TRBJ2-3; 8 nucleotides agree with TRBD2. V lost 5 bases to trimming and J lost 9 bases; unmatched junction nucleotides: 16. The CDR3 is made up of 16 amino acids. Looked up from germline, CDR1 is MNHNS and CDR2 is SASEGT. The CDR3 is CASSPRGGDFPLTQYF. The CDR3, as DNA: TGTGCCAGCAGTCCCCGGGGGGGCGATTTCCCCCTAACGCAGTATTTT.

This clonotype was counted between two and nine times. The rearrangement uses TRBV12-3 or TRBV12-4 and TRBJ2-7; maybe TRBD1 (5 bases). V lost 5 bases and J lost 1, with 12 bases in between. This CDR3 is built from 14 residues. The CDR3 is CASSRTGLSYEQYF. The CDR3 DNA reads as TGTGCCAGCAGTCGCACAGGTTTATCCTACGAGCAGTACTTC.